The rows below give T cell receptor beta chains drawn from one sample of a study of blood T cell repertoires in COVID-19. Method: immunoSEQ multiplex PCR; TCRdb's copy keeps in-frame clones and lacks some. This sample yields roughly 240,000 clones, of which approximately 86% are seen a single time; 1.5% to 2% belongs to the top ten. The source material was peripheral blood. All receptors come from a woman aged 55 to 70 who had recovered from COVID-19. Each CDR3 is given with its conserved first and last residue.

v_gene	j_gene	CDR3aa
TRBV6-5	TRBJ1-3	CASTGGVSGNTIYF
TRBV4-2	TRBJ1-2	CASRDSPNYGYTF
TRBV9	TRBJ2-7	CASSVSSSYEQYF
TRBV5-8	TRBJ2-7	CASRERGSDEQYF
TRBV7-8	TRBJ1-3	CASSLAGGENPWNTIYF
TRBV7-2	TRBJ1-5	CASSLAGGGQPQHF
TRBV5-4	TRBJ2-3	CASSLTSGGTDTQYF
TRBV4-3	TRBJ2-7	CASSRVAGTEQYF
TRBV28	TRBJ1-2	CASSFQSGQNGYTF
TRBV28	TRBJ2-5	CASSFSIQETQYF
TRBV19	TRBJ2-5	CATKGEETQYF
TRBV2	TRBJ1-1	CASRGRSGGEAFF
TRBV5-1	TRBJ1-2	CASSLAGSGHLGGYTF
TRBV11-3	TRBJ2-2	CASSFGPGQNTGELFF
TRBV7-2	TRBJ2-5	CASSLVIRETQYF
TRBV7-2	TRBJ1-2	CASSSGQGDRGYTF
TRBV6-5	TRBJ2-7	CASNPGQKNYEQYF
TRBV6-5	TRBJ1-1	CASSYSTSEAFF
TRBV2	TRBJ2-1	CASSVSGDSYNEQFF
TRBV27	TRBJ1-1	CASSRLRQGMNTEAFF
TRBV19	TRBJ2-5	CASSIDPRLGGETQYF
TRBV6-2/TRBV6-3	TRBJ2-1	CASSYSVAGDFNEQFF
TRBV19	TRBJ2-3	CASSINGGTDTQYF
TRBV5-6	TRBJ2-1	CASSSRQGAYNEQFF
TRBV7-2	TRBJ1-6	CASSFNNSPLHF
TRBV6-2/TRBV6-3	TRBJ2-7	CASRYPSGGHSYEQYF
TRBV6-2/TRBV6-3	TRBJ1-5	CASSYSLGDSNQPQHF
TRBV14	TRBJ2-2	CASSPRLASSQTGELFF
TRBV7-2	TRBJ1-1	CASSLDRNTEAFF
TRBV15	TRBJ1-2	CATSRPSGAYGYTF
TRBV2	TRBJ1-4	CASTSLTMGQGRKLFF
TRBV7-2	TRBJ2-4	CASSPYGGGLKNIQYF
TRBV28	TRBJ1-2	CASTSGRQQFYGYTF
TRBV16	TRBJ2-1	CASSFGNEQFF
TRBV27	TRBJ1-1	CASSSLSRANTEAFF
TRBV6-2/TRBV6-3	TRBJ2-3	CASSFWSGRTDTQYF